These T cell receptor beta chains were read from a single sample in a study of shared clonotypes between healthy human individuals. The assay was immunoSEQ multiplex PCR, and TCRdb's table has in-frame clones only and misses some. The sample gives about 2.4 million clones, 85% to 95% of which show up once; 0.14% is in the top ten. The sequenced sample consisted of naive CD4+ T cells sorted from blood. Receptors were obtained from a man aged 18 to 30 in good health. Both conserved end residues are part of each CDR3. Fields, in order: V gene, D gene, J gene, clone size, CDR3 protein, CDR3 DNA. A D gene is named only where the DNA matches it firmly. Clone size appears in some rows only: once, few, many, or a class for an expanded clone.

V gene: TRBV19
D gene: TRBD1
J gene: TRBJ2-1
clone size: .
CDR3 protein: CASTRQGYNEQFF
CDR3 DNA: TGTGCCAGTACCCGACAGGGGTACAATGAGCAGTTCTTC

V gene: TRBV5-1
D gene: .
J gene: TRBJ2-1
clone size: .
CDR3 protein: CASSLGPEGHEQFF
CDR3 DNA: TGCGCCAGCAGCTTGGGGCCCGAGGGGCATGAGCAGTTCTTC

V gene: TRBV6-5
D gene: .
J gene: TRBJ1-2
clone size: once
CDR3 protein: CASSYSERRSYTF
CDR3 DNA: TGTGCCAGCAGTTACTCGGAACGGCGCAGCTACACCTTC

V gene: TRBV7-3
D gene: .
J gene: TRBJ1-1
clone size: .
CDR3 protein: CASSLNGGTEAFF
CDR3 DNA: TGTGCCAGCAGCCTAAATGGGGGCACTGAAGCTTTCTTT

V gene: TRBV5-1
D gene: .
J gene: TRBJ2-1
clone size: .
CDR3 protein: CASSLVARPSYNEQFF
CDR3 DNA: TGCGCCAGCAGCTTGGTCGCGAGACCCTCCTACAATGAGCAGTTCTTC

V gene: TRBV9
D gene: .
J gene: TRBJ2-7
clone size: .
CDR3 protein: CASSVGQSSTYEQYF
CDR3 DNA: TGTGCCAGCAGCGTAGGGCAGTCCAGCACCTACGAGCAGTACTTC

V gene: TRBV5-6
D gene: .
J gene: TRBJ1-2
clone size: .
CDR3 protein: CASSLVPLTNYGYTF
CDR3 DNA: TGTGCCAGCAGCTTGGTTCCACTAACTAACTATGGCTACACCTTC

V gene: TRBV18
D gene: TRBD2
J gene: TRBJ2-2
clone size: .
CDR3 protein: CASSPLTQDGLAGGRTGELFF
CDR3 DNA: TGTGCCAGCTCACCTCTTACCCAGGACGGACTAGCGGGAGGGCGAACCGGGGAGCTGTTTTTT

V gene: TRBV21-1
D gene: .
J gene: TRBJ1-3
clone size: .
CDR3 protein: CASSNDSHSGNTIYF
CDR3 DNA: TGTGCCAGCTCCAATGACAGTCACTCTGGAAACACCATATATTTT

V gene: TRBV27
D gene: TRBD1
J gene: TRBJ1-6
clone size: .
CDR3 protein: CASSPRDSQRENSPLHF
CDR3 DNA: TGTGCCAGCAGTCCACGGGACAGCCAGAGGGAAAATTCACCCCTCCACTTT

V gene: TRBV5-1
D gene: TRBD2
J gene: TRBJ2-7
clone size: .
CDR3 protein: CASSLAGESYGQYF
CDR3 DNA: TGCGCCAGCAGCTTAGCGGGAGAATCGTACGGGCAGTACTTC

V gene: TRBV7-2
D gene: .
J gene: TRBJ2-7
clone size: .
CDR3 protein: CASSPFGPYEQYF
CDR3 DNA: TGTGCCAGCAGCCCATTCGGCCCCTACGAGCAGTACTTC

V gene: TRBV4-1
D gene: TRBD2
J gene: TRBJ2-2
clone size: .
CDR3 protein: CASSQDRILAENTGELFF
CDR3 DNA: TGCGCCAGCAGCCAAGATAGGATCCTAGCGGAGAACACCGGGGAGCTGTTTTTT

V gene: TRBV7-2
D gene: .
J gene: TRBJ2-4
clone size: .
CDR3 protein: CASSLWGDTVVIQYF
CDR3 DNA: TGTGCCAGCAGCTTATGGGGGGATACGGTTGTCATTCAGTACTTC

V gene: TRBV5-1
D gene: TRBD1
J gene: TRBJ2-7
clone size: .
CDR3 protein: CASSPQGVGVEQYF
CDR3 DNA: TGCGCCAGCAGCCCCCAGGGGGTTGGGGTCGAGCAGTACTTC

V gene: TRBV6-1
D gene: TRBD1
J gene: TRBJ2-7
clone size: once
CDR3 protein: CASSTGQNLYEQYF
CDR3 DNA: TGTGCCAGCAGTACGGGACAGAACCTCTACGAGCAGTACTTC

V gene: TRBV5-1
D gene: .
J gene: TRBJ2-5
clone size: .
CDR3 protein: CASSLAEGETQYF
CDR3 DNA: TGCGCCAGCAGCTTGGCGGAGGGGGAGACCCAGTACTTC

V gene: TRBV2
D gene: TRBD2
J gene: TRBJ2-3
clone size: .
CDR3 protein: CASISGNTDTQYF
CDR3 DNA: TGTGCCAGCATTAGCGGGAACACAGATACGCAGTATTTT

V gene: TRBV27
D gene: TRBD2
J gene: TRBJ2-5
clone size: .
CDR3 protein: CASSLGTSGGAKTQYF
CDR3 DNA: TGTGCCAGCAGTCTCGGGACTAGCGGGGGGGCCAAGACCCAGTACTTC

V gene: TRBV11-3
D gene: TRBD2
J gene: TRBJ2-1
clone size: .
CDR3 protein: CASSSSGATYNEQFF
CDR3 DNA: TGTGCCAGCAGCTCGAGCGGGGCCACCTACAATGAGCAGTTCTTC

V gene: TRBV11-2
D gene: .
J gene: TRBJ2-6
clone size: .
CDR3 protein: CASTPRRDPGANVLTF
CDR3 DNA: TGTGCCAGCACCCCGAGGAGGGACCCTGGGGCCAACGTCCTGACTTTC

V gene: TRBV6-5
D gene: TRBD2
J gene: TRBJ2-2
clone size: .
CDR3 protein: CASSYERGNTGELFF
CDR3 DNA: TGTGCCAGCAGTTACGAGCGGGGCAACACCGGGGAGCTGTTTTTT

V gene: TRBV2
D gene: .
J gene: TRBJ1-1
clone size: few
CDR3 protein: CASRGEADTEAFF
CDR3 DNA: TGTGCCAGCCGGGGGGAGGCGGACACTGAAGCTTTCTTT

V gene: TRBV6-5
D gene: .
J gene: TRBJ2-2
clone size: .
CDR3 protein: CASSRNGANTGELFF
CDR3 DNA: TGTGCCAGCAGTAGAAACGGCGCGAACACCGGGGAGCTGTTTTTT

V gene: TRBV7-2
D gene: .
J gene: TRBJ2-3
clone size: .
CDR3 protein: CASSLDGDTQYF
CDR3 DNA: TGTGCCAGCAGCTTAGATGGCGATACGCAGTATTTT

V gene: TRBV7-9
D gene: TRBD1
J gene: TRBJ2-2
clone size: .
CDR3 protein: CASRPGQGSNTGELFF
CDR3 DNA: TGTGCCAGCAGACCGGGACAGGGGTCAAACACCGGGGAGCTGTTTTTT

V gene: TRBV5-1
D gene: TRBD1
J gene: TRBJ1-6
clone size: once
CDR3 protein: CASSSGQDNSPLHF
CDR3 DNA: TGCGCCAGCAGCTCGGGACAGGATAATTCACCCCTCCACTTT

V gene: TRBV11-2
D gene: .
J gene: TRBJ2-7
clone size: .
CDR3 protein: CASSPLSRYEQYF
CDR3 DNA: TGTGCCAGCAGCCCTCTTTCCAGGTACGAGCAGTACTTC

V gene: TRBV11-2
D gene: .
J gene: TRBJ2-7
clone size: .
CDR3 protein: CASIPDKALGEQYF
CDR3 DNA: TGTGCCAGCATTCCGGACAAGGCTTTAGGCGAGCAGTACTTC

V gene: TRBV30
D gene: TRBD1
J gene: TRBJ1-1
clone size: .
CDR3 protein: CAWRGQGITEAFF
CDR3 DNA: TGTGCCTGGAGGGGACAGGGGATCACTGAAGCTTTCTTT

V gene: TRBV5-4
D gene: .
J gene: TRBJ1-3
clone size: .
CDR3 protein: CASSLGSRTSGNTIYF
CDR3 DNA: TGTGCCAGCAGCTTGGGGAGTAGGACCTCTGGAAACACCATATATTTT

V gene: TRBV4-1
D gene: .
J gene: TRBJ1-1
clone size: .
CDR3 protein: CASSPLIQGPMNTEAFF
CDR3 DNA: TGCGCCAGCAGCCCCCTTATACAGGGTCCCATGAACACTGAAGCTTTCTTT

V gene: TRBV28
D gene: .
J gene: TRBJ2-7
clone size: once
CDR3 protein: CASSFTRTAYEQYF
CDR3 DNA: TGTGCCAGCAGTTTTACTCGGACAGCCTACGAGCAGTACTTC

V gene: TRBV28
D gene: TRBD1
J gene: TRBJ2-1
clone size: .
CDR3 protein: CASSESKKQGNEQFF
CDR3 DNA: TGTGCCAGCAGCGAGAGCAAAAAACAGGGGAATGAGCAGTTCTTC

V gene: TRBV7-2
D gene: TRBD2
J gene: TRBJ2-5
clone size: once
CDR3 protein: CASSFAGGKETQYF
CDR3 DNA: TGTGCCAGCAGCTTTGCGGGAGGGAAAGAGACCCAGTACTTC

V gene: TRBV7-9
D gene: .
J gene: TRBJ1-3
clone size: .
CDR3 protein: CASSIAGAGNTIYF
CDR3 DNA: TGTGCCAGCAGTATTGCAGGTGCTGGAAACACCATATATTTT

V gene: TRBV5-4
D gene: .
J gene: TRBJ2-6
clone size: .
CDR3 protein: CASSLVTVSGANVLTF
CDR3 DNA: TGTGCCAGCAGCTTGGTGACAGTCTCTGGGGCCAACGTCCTGACTTTC

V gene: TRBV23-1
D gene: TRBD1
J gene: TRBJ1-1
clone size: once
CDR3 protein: CASSHGTQGKGEAFF
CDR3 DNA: TGCGCCAGCAGTCACGGGACACAGGGGAAGGGTGAAGCTTTCTTT

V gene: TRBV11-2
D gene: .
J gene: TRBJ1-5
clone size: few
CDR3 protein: CASSVSLNQPQHF
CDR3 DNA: TGTGCCAGCAGCGTGAGTTTAAATCAGCCCCAGCATTTT

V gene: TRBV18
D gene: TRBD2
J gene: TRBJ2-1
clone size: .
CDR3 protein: CASSHTSGVSENEQFF
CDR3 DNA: TGTGCCAGCTCACATACTAGCGGGGTCTCGGAGAATGAGCAGTTCTTC

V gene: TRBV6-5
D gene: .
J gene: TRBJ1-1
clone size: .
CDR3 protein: CASRPAGKNTEAFF
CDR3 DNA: TGTGCCAGCCGCCCTGCAGGGAAAAACACTGAAGCTTTCTTT

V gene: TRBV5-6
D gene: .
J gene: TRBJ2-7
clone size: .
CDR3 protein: CASSLGAGTYEQYF
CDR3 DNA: TGTGCCAGCAGCTTGGGGGCCGGGACCTACGAGCAGTACTTC

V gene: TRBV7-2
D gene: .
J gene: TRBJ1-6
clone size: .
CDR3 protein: CASRSGGAYSPLHF
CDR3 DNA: TGTGCCAGCAGATCCGGGGGGGCGTATTCACCCCTCCACTTT

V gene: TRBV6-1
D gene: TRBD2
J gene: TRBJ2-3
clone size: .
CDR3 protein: CASSEASGGLTDTQYF
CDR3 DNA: TGTGCCAGCAGTGAGGCTAGCGGGGGCCTGACAGATACGCAGTATTTT

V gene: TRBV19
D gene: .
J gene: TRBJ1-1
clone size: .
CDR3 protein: CASSIGYGPAEAFF
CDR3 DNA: TGTGCCAGTAGTATAGGGTACGGGCCCGCTGAAGCTTTCTTT

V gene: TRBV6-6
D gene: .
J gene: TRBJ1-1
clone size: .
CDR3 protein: CASTKSEAGLNTEAFF
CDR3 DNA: TGTGCCAGCACCAAAAGCGAGGCGGGGCTGAACACTGAAGCTTTCTTT

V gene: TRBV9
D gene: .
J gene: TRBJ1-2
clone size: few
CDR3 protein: CASRDNGTYYGYTF
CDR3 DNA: TGTGCCAGCAGAGACAACGGGACATACTATGGCTACACCTTC

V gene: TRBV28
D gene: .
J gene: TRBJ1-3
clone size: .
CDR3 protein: CASSLFLTGGGNTIYF
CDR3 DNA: TGTGCCAGCAGTCTCTTCCTGACGGGGGGTGGAAACACCATATATTTT

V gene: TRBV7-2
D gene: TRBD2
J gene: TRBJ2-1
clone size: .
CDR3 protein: CASSLAFRTGLGSSYNEQFF
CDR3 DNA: TGTGCCAGCAGCTTAGCGTTTAGAACGGGACTAGGGAGCTCCTACAATGAGCAGTTCTTC

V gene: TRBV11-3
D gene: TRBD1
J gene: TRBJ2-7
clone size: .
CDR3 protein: CASSPGTGSYEQYF
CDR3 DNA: TGTGCCAGCAGCCCCGGGACAGGGTCTTACGAGCAGTACTTC

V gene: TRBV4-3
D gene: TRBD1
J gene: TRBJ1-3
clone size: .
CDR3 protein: CASSQDYVAKGQLSSGNTIYF
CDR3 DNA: TGCGCCAGCAGCCAGGACTATGTAGCTAAGGGACAGCTGAGCTCTGGAAACACCATATATTTT

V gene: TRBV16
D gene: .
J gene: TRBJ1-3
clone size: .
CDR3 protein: CASSQKARTGSGNTIYF
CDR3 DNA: TGTGCCAGCAGCCAAAAAGCCCGCACGGGCTCTGGAAACACCATATATTTT

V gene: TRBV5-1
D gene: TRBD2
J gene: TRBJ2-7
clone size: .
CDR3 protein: CASRFWREGIYYYEQYF
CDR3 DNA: TGCGCCAGCAGGTTTTGGCGGGAGGGCATCTACTACTACGAGCAGTACTTC

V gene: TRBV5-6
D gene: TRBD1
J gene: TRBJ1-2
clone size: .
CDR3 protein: CASSPFDRDPNYGYTF
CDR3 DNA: TGTGCCAGCAGCCCCTTCGACAGGGATCCTAACTATGGCTACACCTTC